One sample yielded the 14 T cell receptor beta chains listed below, sequenced in a study of OX40 agonist ivuxolimab in advanced cancers. TCRdb keeps only in-frame clones here, not all; method: immunoSEQ multiplex PCR. This table has 75,000 to 100,000 clones, 87% appearing once. Here the sequenced sample was CD4+ or CD8+ T cells sorted from blood, taken in a trial of the OX40 agonist ivuxolimab. These receptors came from an adult with an advanced solid tumor such as melanoma, head and neck, liver or kidney cancer.

V and J are TRBV2 and TRBJ2-3; no reliable D call. The length of the CDR3 is 12 residues. Trimming stripped 8 bases from V and 6 bases from J, with 12 bases between. Per germline, CDR1 SNHLY and CDR2 FYNNEI. CDR3 DNA: TGTGCCAGCCGCTCCCTCGCGGATACGCAGTATTTT. It yields the protein CASRSLADTQYF.

The J gene is TRBJ1-1, the V gene TRBV5-1; tentative D call: TRBD1 (6 bases). CDR1 is SGHRS, CDR2 YFSETQ, per germline. The ends were cut back, 1 base at V and 2 bases at J, with 12 bases in the middle. The CDR3 is 15 amino acids. The CDR3 bases are TGCGCCAGCAGCTTGCGGCAGGGGACTAACACTGAAGCTTTCTTT. This gives the protein CASSLRQGTNTEAFF. Drawing the rest from reference TRBV5-1 and TRBJ1-1, the complete variable domain is KAGVTQTPRYLIKTRGQQVTLSCSPISGHRSVSWYQQTPGQGLQFLFEYFSETQRNKGNFPGRFSGRQFSNSRSEMNVSTLELGDSALYLCASSLRQGTNTEAFFGQGTRLTVV.

The rearrangement uses TRBV6-1 and TRBJ1-4, with 7 bases aligning to TRBD1. Germline loops: CDR1 MNHNS, CDR2 SASEGT. This CDR3 spans 18 amino acids. V lost 2 bases, J lost 1 base, and 10 bases stayed unmatched. The DNA for the CDR3 is TGTGCCAGCAGTGAACTAGGGGGCGCGGGGAGAACTAATGAAAAACTGTTTTTT. It translates to CASSELGGAGRTNEKLFF.

The chain's CDR3 is CASSEWSGGARDTQYF. The CDR3 nucleotides are TGTGCCAGCAGTGAATGGAGCGGGGGGGCCCGAGATACGCAGTATTTT. The rearrangement uses TRBV25-1 and TRBJ2-3; 10 nucleotides agree with TRBD2. Looked up from germline, CDR1 is MGHDK and CDR2 is SYGVNS. There are 16 residues in the CDR3. Trimming at V came to 1 base and at J to 5 bases, leaving 6 bases not matched to a gene.

The chain uses TRBV5-1 and TRBJ1-2, with no clear D. The CDR3 sequence is 13 residues long. V shed 2 bases and J shed 8 bases, with 13 bases lying between them. Germline V gives CDR1 SGHRS, CDR2 YFSETQ. The CDR3 here is CASSFSILEGYTF. Here the CDR3 DNA reads TGCGCCAGCAGCTTTTCTATCCTCGAGGGCTACACCTTC.

There are a few counts of this clone. The V call is TRBV7-8, the J call TRBJ2-7; TRBD2 matches at 8 bases. This CDR3 is built from 14 residues. Germline V CDR1 and CDR2: SGHVS, FQNEAQ. V lost 5 bases to trimming and J lost 6 bases; unmatched junction nucleotides: 9. The CDR3 DNA follows: TGTGCCAGCAGCCCCGGAGGGGGACTAGGCGAGCAGTACGTC. This encodes CASSPGGGLGEQYV.

The rearrangement uses TRBV21-1 and TRBJ2-1; the D segment call TRBD2 is taken from the table without a DNA check. TRBV21-1 is a listed pseudogene. CDR3 length equals 20 residues. CDR3: CASLLSVRTGTIIKDNEQFF. For the CDR3, the DNA is TGTGCCAGCCTTCTCTCCGTCAGAACCGGGACTATTATCAAAGACAATGAGCAGTTCTTC.

The V gene is TRBV18, the J gene TRBJ1-1; D is possibly TRBD1 (5 bases). The CDR3 runs to 14 residues. V lost 0 bases and J 11 bases, leaving 16 bases between the germline ends. The germline V gene has CDR1 KGHSH and CDR2 LQKENI. CDR3 sequence (DNA): TGTGCCAGCTCACCACCCACAGGCTGGCGCGGGGCTTTCTTT. Residues: CASSPPTGWRGAFF.

V gene TRBV7-9 combines with J gene TRBJ1-1; 12 bases are a match to TRBD1. Trimming removed 4 bases from V and 1 base from J; junction bases left unmatched: 13. Per the germline V gene, CDR1 is SEHNR and CDR2 is FQNEAQ (reference sequence). This CDR3 has 19 residues. As DNA, the CDR3 is TGTGCCAGCAGCTACCGGGACAGGGGGCTGACCTACCCGAACACTGAAGCTTTCTTT. Amino acids: CASSYRDRGLTYPNTEAFF.

As regards this clone: In the same sample, other DNA sequences code for this CDR3. This sequence joins TRBV7-2 and TRBJ1-2; TRBD1 might be the D (6 bases). Germline CDR1 SGHTA, CDR2 FQGNSA. The CDR3 loop spans 16 amino acids. With 6 bases removed from V and 4 bases from J, the gap between germline ends came to 21 bases. The CDR3 sequence: CASRVSQGRGGYGYTF. CDR3 DNA sequence: TGTGCCAGCAGAGTTTCACAGGGTCGGGGGGGCTATGGCTACACCTTC.

The chain recombines TRBV10-3 with TRBJ1-1; maybe TRBD1 (6 bases). The CDR3 contains 14 residues. Germline CDR1 and CDR2: ENHRY and SYGVKD. V dropped 8 bases and J dropped 5 bases, with 18 bases sitting between them. In nucleotides, the CDR3 is TGTGCCATCGGATTGGGGGGCGCGGAGACTGAAGCTTTCTTT. Its protein product is CAIGLGGAETEAFF.

The J gene is TRBJ2-3, the V gene TRBV11-2; 11 bases are shared with TRBD2. Germline CDR1 is SGHAT and CDR2 is FQNNGV. V was clipped by 4 bases and J by 0 bases; unmatched bases: 3. This CDR3 region has 16 residues. The CDR3 DNA sequence: TGTGCCAGCAGCTCGACTAGCGGGGCAAGCACAGATACGCAGTATTTT. The encoded protein is CASSSTSGASTDTQYF.

V usage is TRBV27 and J usage is TRBJ2-7; D is undetermined. V was clipped by 3 bases and J by 0 bases, with 15 bases between them. This CDR3 has 16 amino acids. In germline, CDR1 is MNHEY, CDR2 SMNVEV (reference sequence). The CDR3 spells CASSLVSRLCSYEQYV. The CDR3 DNA reads TGTGCCAGCAGTTTGGTGAGTAGGCTATGCTCCTACGAGCAGTACGTC.

The DNA of the CDR3 is TGCGCCAGCAGCTTAAGGGACAGGGGGAACACCGGGGAGCTGTTTTTT. It yields the protein CASSLRDRGNTGELFF. The chain is built from TRBV5-1 and TRBJ2-2; TRBD1 matches at 10 bases. From germline, CDR1 is SGHRS and CDR2 YFSETQ. With 2 bases clipped from V and 1 base from J, the junction kept 2 bases outside the gene matches. CDR3 length: 16 residues.